Listed here are 25 T cell receptor beta chains from one sample, sequenced in a study of OX40 agonist ivuxolimab in advanced cancers. The method was immunoSEQ multiplex PCR; TCRdb's version includes in-frame clones alone and lacks a portion of them. The sample lists about 84,000 clones, more than 80% occurring once. The material sequenced was CD4+ or CD8+ T cells sorted from blood, taken in a trial of the OX40 agonist ivuxolimab. These receptor sequences come from an adult with an advanced solid tumor such as melanoma, head and neck, liver or kidney cancer.

The chain recombines TRBV21-1 with TRBJ1-3; the DNA was not compared with TRBD1, the D call given in the table. TRBV21-1 is assigned pseudogene status. This CDR3 has 18 residues. The CDR3 DNA reads as TGTGCCAGCAGCAAAGTGTTTGGGACAGCGAGCTCTGGAAACACCATATATTTT. This translates into CASSKVFGTASSGNTIYF.

This chain uses TRBV4-1 with TRBJ1-6, with D possibly being TRBD1 (5 bases). The V end was cut by 0 bases, the J end by 10 bases, with 13 bases between. The CDR3 runs to 15 residues. CDR1 and CDR2 from the germline V gene are MGHRA and YSYEKL. The CDR3 loop reads CASSQDTQGRSPLHF. The DNA for the CDR3 is TGCGCCAGCAGCCAAGATACCCAGGGACGGTCACCCCTCCACTTT.

J is TRBJ2-5 and V is TRBV30, with D possibly matching TRBD1 (6 bases). Germline V gene lookup returns CDR1 GTSNPN and CDR2 SVGIG (reference sequence). Trimming shortened V by 5 bases and J by 5 bases, and 12 bases separated the two germline ends. The CDR3 extends over 12 amino acids. The CDR3 DNA reads as TGTGCCTGGGGGGAAAGGGGGGAGACCCAGTACTTC. Translating gives CAWGERGETQYF. The full variable domain, its missing parts supplied by reference TRBV30 and TRBJ2-5, is SQTIHQWPATLVQPVGSPLSLECTVEGTSNPNLYWYRQAAGRGLQLLFYSVGIGQISSEVPQNLSASRPQDRQFILSSKKLLLSDSGFYLCAWGERGETQYFGPGTRLLVL.

V usage is TRBV7-2 and J usage is TRBJ2-2; 11 positions match TRBD1. Germline V gene lookup returns CDR1 SGHTA and CDR2 FQGNSA. The CDR3 has 16 residues. The V segment lost 5 bases and the J segment 5 bases; nucleotides outside the gene matches: 7. CDR3 protein: CASSIGQGARTGELFF. The CDR3 coding sequence is TGTGCCAGCAGCATAGGACAGGGGGCGCGGACCGGGGAGCTGTTTTTT.

V is TRBV7-2 and J is TRBJ2-3, with 8 bases identical to TRBD2. Germline V CDR1 and CDR2: SGHTA, FQGNSA. This CDR3 has 17 amino acids. Losses at the gene ends were 4 bases for V and 2 bases for J; bases not matched to a gene: 11. CDR3 coding DNA: TGTGCCAGCAGCTATAACGGAGGTAGCGGGGCCACAGATACGCAGTATTTT. Its protein product is CASSYNGGSGATDTQYF.

The chain uses TRBV7-2 and TRBJ2-5, with 10 positions matching TRBD2. Trimming at V came to 2 bases and at J to 7 bases, leaving 16 bases not matched to a gene. The length of the CDR3 is 18 residues. CDR1 is SGHTA, CDR2 FQGNSA, per germline. CDR3 in DNA: TGTGCCAGCAGCTTACCGGCTAGCGGGGGCCCGCAATCGGGGACCCAGTACTTC. Protein sequence: CASSLPASGGPQSGTQYF. The complete variable domain, with remaining parts taken from reference TRBV7-2 and TRBJ2-5, reads GAGVSQSPSNKVTEKGKDVELRCDPISGHTALYWYRQSLGQGLEFLIYFQGNSAPDKSGLPSDRFSAERTGGSVSTLTIQRTQQEDSAVYLCASSLPASGGPQSGTQYFGPGTRLLVL.

J is TRBJ2-7 and V is TRBV6-6; possibly TRBD2 for D (7 bases). The CDR3 has 12 residues. The germline V gene has CDR1 MNHNY and CDR2 SVGAGI (reference sequence). Trimming stripped 7 bases from V and 7 bases from J, with 14 bases between. DNA for the CDR3: TGTGCCAGCACCAAACAGGGAGGGGAGCAGTACTTC. Its translation: CASTKQGGEQYF.

For the CDR3, the DNA is TGCGCCAGCAGTGCCCGTATTTGGGAGACCCAGTACTTC. Protein: CASSARIWETQYF. The chain joins TRBV10-2 to TRBJ2-5; D is ambiguous. Trimming took 4 bases from V and 5 from J, leaving 11 bases between them. CDR1 and CDR2 from the germline V gene are WSHSY and SAAADI. This CDR3 is built from 13 residues.

The CDR3 loop is CGTGSHEQYF. The CDR3 region has the DNA TGTGGGACAGGGAGCCACGAGCAGTACTTC. The chain employs TRBV28 and TRBJ2-7; 8 bases are shared with TRBD1. The CDR3 covers 10 residues. Germline CDR1 is MDHEN and CDR2 is SYDVKM.

The chain combines TRBV7-9 with TRBJ2-7; weak D call: TRBD1 (6 bases). Trimming stripped 1 base from V and 6 bases from J, with 13 bases between. The CDR3 totals 14 residues. Germline CDR1 is SEHNR and CDR2 is FQNEAQ (reference sequence). This CDR3 reads CASSLDGAGVEQYF. The CDR3 bases are TGTGCCAGCAGCTTAGATGGTGCAGGGGTCGAGCAGTACTTC.

To note about this clone: Other nucleotide sequences from this sample produce the same CDR3. The chain has TRBV5-1 and TRBJ1-2; 8 nucleotides agree with TRBD1. CDR3 length: 13 residues. The germline CDR1 and CDR2 sequences are SGHRS and YFSETQ. V lost 5 bases, J lost 3 bases, and 3 bases stayed unmatched. The CDR3 sequence: CASSQTGDYGYTF. The CDR3 nucleotides read TGCGCCAGCAGTCAGACAGGGGACTATGGCTACACCTTC.

As to this clone: This sample also contains other DNA sequences that code for the same CDR3. The chain carries TRBV7-2 and TRBJ1-2; 10 positions match TRBD1. Looked up from germline, CDR1 is SGHTA and CDR2 is FQGNSA. The CDR3 sequence is 15 residues long. V lost 4 bases, J lost 5 bases, and 7 bases stayed unmatched. CDR3 sequence (DNA): TGTGCCAGCAGCTCCGACAGGGGGCGGGTGTATGGCTACACCTTC. Protein: CASSSDRGRVYGYTF.

V gene TRBV4-2 combines with J gene TRBJ1-4; 9 bases line up with TRBD1. Germline V gene data show CDR1 as LGHNA and CDR2 as YNFKEQ. J lost 3 bases, V lost 5 bases, and 4 bases had no gene match. CDR3 length: 15 amino acids. CDR3 residues: CASSDHRGPNEKLFF. The CDR3 region has the DNA TGTGCCAGCAGCGACCACAGGGGGCCTAATGAAAAACTGTTTTTT.

This clone was picked up a small number of times. The rearrangement links TRBV5-6 to TRBJ2-5; no firm D call. The germline V and J ends were trimmed by 4 bases and 5 bases, with 9 bases remaining between them. This CDR3 is built from 12 residues. Germline V lookup: CDR1 SGHDT, CDR2 YYEEEE. In DNA form, the CDR3 reads TGTGCCAGCAGCATCCAATGGGAGACCCAGTACTTC. Its protein product is CASSIQWETQYF.

The genes are TRBV6-6 and TRBJ2-6; D remains ambiguous. The ends were cut back, 2 bases at V and 3 bases at J, with 11 bases in the middle. Germline V gene data show CDR1 as MNHNY and CDR2 as SVGAGI (reference sequence). The CDR3 loop spans 16 amino acids. CDR3 sequence reads: CASSYIVRGGANVLTF. The CDR3 DNA is TGTGCCAGCAGTTACATCGTTCGCGGTGGGGCCAACGTCCTGACTTTC.

The chain links TRBV11-3 to TRBJ2-3; D call uncertain. The germline V gene has CDR1 SGHNT and CDR2 YENEEA. Trimming removed 5 bases from V and 1 base from J, with 16 bases in between. The CDR3 runs to 16 residues. CDR3 in DNA: TGTGCCAGCAGCCCAACCGGACCCGGAGGCACAGATACGCAGTATTTT. Protein product: CASSPTGPGGTDTQYF.

The J gene is TRBJ2-2, the V gene TRBV27; 11 nucleotides line up with TRBD2. Germline loops: CDR1 MNHEY, CDR2 SMNVEV (reference sequence). Trimming cost V 5 bases and J 6 bases; bases outside gene matches: 5. The CDR3 has 15 residues. This CDR3 is CASSILAGVPGELFF. CDR3 DNA sequence: TGTGCCAGCAGTATACTAGCGGGGGTCCCCGGGGAGCTGTTTTTT.

The V call is TRBV9, the J call TRBJ2-3; weak D call: TRBD2 (6 bases). The germline gives CDR1 SGDLS, CDR2 YYNGEE. V lost 0 bases to trimming and J lost 3 bases, with 11 bases between them. The CDR3 is made up of 15 amino acids. CDR3 in DNA: TGTGCCAGCAGCGTAGACGAAGGGAGGACAGATACGCAGTATTTT. Translated, it gives CASSVDEGRTDTQYF.

V usage is TRBV10-3 and J usage is TRBJ1-3; D is unclear. Germline values: CDR1 ENHRY, CDR2 SYGVKD. The CDR3 extends over 16 amino acids. V lost 3 bases and J 0 bases, leaving 12 bases between the germline ends. The CDR3 protein is CAISDSRENSGNTIYF. The DNA for the CDR3 is TGTGCCATCAGTGATAGCCGGGAGAACTCTGGAAACACCATATATTTT.

The rearrangement joins TRBV28 to TRBJ2-7; the match to TRBD2 covers 7 bases. V lost 3 bases and J lost 5; bases outside the gene matches: 7. CDR3 size: 14 residues. Germline-derived CDR1 and CDR2 are MDHEN and SYDVKM. The CDR3 DNA reads TGTGCCAGCAGTTTCGGGGGGAATCTCGACGAGCAGTACTTC. Protein sequence: CASSFGGNLDEQYF.

This clone was seen just once. CDR3 in DNA: TGTGCCAGCAGCGCCCGGGACACTAGCTCTGGGGCCAACGTCCTGACTTTC. The encoded protein is CASSARDTSSGANVLTF. V gene TRBV9 combines with J gene TRBJ2-6, with TRBD1 as a possible D gene (6 bases). Germline-derived CDR1 and CDR2 are SGDLS and YYNGEE. This CDR3 region has 17 residues. With 3 bases removed from V and 0 bases from J, the gap between germline ends came to 13 bases.

CDR3 nucleotides: TGCGCCAGCAGCGCGGACAGGTCCCTCTCCACAGATACGCAGTATTTT. Its translation: CASSADRSLSTDTQYF. V is TRBV5-1 and J is TRBJ2-3, with 7 bases fitting TRBD1. The CDR3 is made up of 16 amino acids. CDR1 SGHRS and CDR2 YFSETQ come from the germline V gene. Trimming at V came to 4 bases and at J to 2 bases, leaving 10 bases not matched to a gene.

The chain joins TRBV7-9 to TRBJ2-5; 8 nucleotides align to TRBD1. Germline CDR1 SEHNR, CDR2 FQNEAQ (reference sequence). The CDR3 is made up of 14 amino acids. After removal of 7 bases from V and 5 bases from J, the junction contained 9 bases not matched to a gene. The CDR3 DNA is TGTGCCAGCACCAACAGGGGGGTGTTTGAGACCCAGTACTTC. It specifies CASTNRGVFETQYF.

The rearrangement links TRBV2 to TRBJ2-2, with unresolved D. Deletions cut 3 bases from V and 4 bases from J, with 6 bases between. Germline V gene data show CDR1 as SNHLY and CDR2 as FYNNEI. The CDR3 sequence is 13 residues long. The CDR3, as DNA: TGTGCCAGCAGTGACAGGCCCACCGGGGAGCTGTTTTTT. This sequence encodes CASSDRPTGELFF.

V is TRBV5-6 and J is TRBJ2-1; 9 bases fit TRBD1. The germline V gene encodes CDR1 SGHDT and CDR2 YYEEEE. There are 13 residues in the CDR3. J was trimmed by 7 bases and V by 6 bases; bases with no gene match: 5. The CDR3 nucleotides read TGTGCCAGCACCCCGGGACAGGGAAATGAGCAGTTCTTC. The encoded protein is CASTPGQGNEQFF.